The 24 T cell receptor beta chains presented below share a single source sample, sequenced in a study of blood T cell repertoires in COVID-19. The repertoire was sequenced with immunoSEQ multiplex PCR; TCRdb's copy has only in-frame clones and lacks some. The sample lists roughly 130,000 clones; approximately 80% were seen once. The sequencing input was peripheral blood. These receptors were obtained from a woman between 55 and 75 years old with acute or convalescent COVID-19.

The V call is TRBV6-5, the J call TRBJ1-4; tentative D call: TRBD1 (6 bases). Germline V lookup: CDR1 MNHEY, CDR2 SVGAGI. This CDR3 comprises 15 residues. Trimming took off 6 bases at V and 8 bases at J, with 19 bases between the two ends. The CDR3 reads CASSSGTYLSEKLFF. For the CDR3, the DNA is TGTGCCAGCAGCTCCGGGACATATCTTTCGGAAAAACTGTTTTTT.

This rearrangement joins TRBV24-1 to TRBJ1-1; the match to TRBD1 covers 8 bases. The CDR3 runs 16 residues. V was clipped by 4 bases and J by 6 bases; unmatched bases: 12. Germline V gene sequence: CDR1 KGHDR, CDR2 SFDVKD. The CDR3 nucleotides read TGTGCCACCAGTGACCGAGGGACAGGAGGAATAGCTGAAGCTTTCTTT. The encoded protein is CATSDRGTGGIAEAFF.

V is TRBV11-2 and J is TRBJ2-1, with a possible D match to TRBD2 (6 bases). Trimming shortened V by 6 bases and J by 4 bases, and 16 bases separated the two germline ends. The CDR3 totals 15 residues. From germline, CDR1 is SGHAT and CDR2 FQNNGV. CDR3 nucleotides: TGTGCCAGCAGTCTTAGGGGTAGCGGTTACAATGAGCAGTTCTTC. Translating gives CASSLRGSGYNEQFF. Variable domain in full (rest from reference TRBV11-2 and TRBJ2-1): EAGVAQSPRYKIIEKRQSVAFWCNPISGHATLYWYQQILGQGPKLLIQFQNNGVVDDSQLPKDRFSAERLKGVDSTLKIQPAKLEDSAVYLCASSLRGSGYNEQFFGPGTRLTVL.

The chain carries TRBV5-4 and TRBJ2-5, with 8 bases identical to TRBD2. Trimming took 5 bases from V and 0 from J; bases not matched to a gene: 9. The CDR3 runs 16 residues. Germline values: CDR1 SGHNT, CDR2 YYREEE (reference sequence). Written as DNA, the CDR3 is TGTGCCAGCAGTTCACCGGGACTAGGGTACCAAGAGACCCAGTACTTC. It codes for CASSSPGLGYQETQYF. Based on the CDR3 plus reference TRBV5-4 and TRBJ2-5, the full variable domain is ETGVTQSPTHLIKTRGQQVTLRCSSQSGHNTVSWYQQALGQGPQFIFQYYREEENGRGNFPPRFSGLQFPNYSSELNVNALELDDSALYLCASSSPGLGYQETQYFGPGTRLLVL.

J is TRBJ2-2 and V is TRBV10-3, with 10 positions matching TRBD2. V gave up 6 bases and J gave up 1 base; unmatched junction bases: 5. The CDR3 is 16 residues long. From germline, CDR1 is ENHRY and CDR2 SYGVKD. The DNA of the CDR3 is TGTGCCATCAGGGGTAGCGGGGGGTTGAACACCGGGGAGCTGTTTTTT. Protein product: CAIRGSGGLNTGELFF.

This clone was recorded once. The chain has TRBV7-2 and TRBJ1-3; D not resolved. V dropped 5 bases and J dropped 4 bases, with 12 bases sitting between them. The CDR3 is 14 residues long. Germline V CDR1 and CDR2: SGHTA, FQGNSA. CDR3 sequence reads: CASSHPRWGNTIYF. For the CDR3, the DNA is TGTGCCAGCAGCCACCCCAGATGGGGAAACACCATATATTTT.

V gene TRBV10-3 combines with J gene TRBJ1-1; 8 nucleotides line up with TRBD1. After removal of 4 bases from V and 4 bases from J, the junction contained 8 bases not matched to a gene. CDR1 is ENHRY and CDR2 is SYGVKD in the germline V gene. This CDR3 has 15 amino acids. The CDR3 DNA reads TGTGCCATCAGTGGGACAGGGTCCAGGAGCACTGAAGCTTTCTTT. Its translation is CAISGTGSRSTEAFF.

In regard to this clone: A read error may be the cause here, since a much bigger clone is one base away. The chain couples TRBV4-2 to TRBJ1-5; TRBD1 might be the D (6 bases). The V and J ends lost 0 bases and 6 bases respectively, with 6 bases between them. The germline V gene encodes CDR1 LGHNA and CDR2 YNFKEQ. The CDR3 extends over 13 amino acids. The CDR3 here is CASSQDRGQPQHF. The CDR3 nucleotides are TGTGCCAGCAGCCAAGACAGGGGTCAGCCCCAGCATTTT.

This clone appeared a few times. V gene TRBV9 combines with J gene TRBJ1-1; no reliable D call. The CDR3 runs to 14 residues. The V gene lost 2 bases and the J gene lost 6 bases, with 14 bases spanning the gap. The germline gives CDR1 SGDLS, CDR2 YYNGEE. CDR3 protein: CASSVSLQSAEAFF. Written as DNA, the CDR3 is TGTGCCAGCAGCGTCTCCCTACAGTCCGCTGAAGCTTTCTTT.

The V gene is TRBV2, the J gene TRBJ2-2; D possibly corresponds to TRBD2 (5 bases). V gave up 8 bases and J gave up 5 bases, with 15 bases separating them. CDR1 is SNHLY and CDR2 is FYNNEI in the germline V gene. The CDR3 is made up of 14 amino acids. The CDR3 DNA sequence: TGTGCCAGCTGGAACGGGATGCGGACCGGGGAGCTGTTTTTT. The encoded protein is CASWNGMRTGELFF.

The V gene is TRBV23-1, the J gene TRBJ1-2, with a possible D match to TRBD1 (5 bases). TRBV23-1 is classed as an ORF, of uncertain function. CDR3 size: 18 residues. Between the trimmed V and J ends, which lost 3 bases and 5 bases, there was a span of 25 bases. CDR3 coding DNA: TGCGCCAGCAGTCACTTCGGTTCTGACAGCCCAACTGGTTATGGCTACACCTTC. Amino acids: CASSHFGSDSPTGYGYTF.

CDR3: CASSVGQGDGELFF. The CDR3 bases are TGTGCCAGCAGCGTGGGACAGGGGGACGGGGAGCTGTTTTTT. This sequence joins TRBV9 and TRBJ2-2, with 11 bases lining up with TRBD1. V gave up 2 bases and J gave up 7 bases; unmatched junction bases: 1. The CDR3 is 14 residues long. Germline-derived CDR1 and CDR2 are SGDLS and YYNGEE.

The chain carries TRBV7-8 and TRBJ2-3, with 7 bases that match TRBD2. This CDR3 comprises 16 residues. The J segment lost 5 bases and the V segment lost 2 bases, leaving 10 bases of the junction unmatched. Germline V gene sequence: CDR1 SGHVS, CDR2 FQNEAQ. Here the CDR3 DNA reads TGTGCCAGCAGCTTATTGGCAGCGGGGACCGGAGATACGCAGTATTTT. This sequence encodes CASSLLAAGTGDTQYF. The full variable domain, its missing parts supplied by reference TRBV7-8 and TRBJ2-3, is GAGVSQSPRYKVAKRGQDVALRCDPISGHVSLFWYQQALGQGPEFLTYFQNEAQLDKSGLPSDRFFAERPEGSVSTLKIQRTQQEDSAVYLCASSLLAAGTGDTQYFGPGTRLTVL.

This clone is a singleton in its sample. The rearrangement joins TRBV14 to TRBJ1-2, with 7 bases that match TRBD1. The CDR3 has 13 residues. The V segment lost 4 bases and the J segment 7 bases; nucleotides outside the gene matches: 6. From germline, CDR1 is SGHDN and CDR2 FVKESK. CDR3 DNA sequence: TGTGCCAGCAGCCCTACAGGGGAACGTGGCTACACCTTC. This gives the protein CASSPTGERGYTF.

The chain has TRBV7-2 and TRBJ2-1; D possibly corresponds to TRBD2 (5 bases). The CDR3 has 15 amino acids. CDR1 is SGHTA, CDR2 FQGNSA, per germline. The V gene lost 3 bases and the J gene lost 2 bases, with 11 bases spanning the gap. The DNA for the CDR3 is TGTGCCAGCAGCTTCAAGAGCGGAGCCTACAATGAGCAGTTCTTC. Amino acid sequence: CASSFKSGAYNEQFF. Together with reference TRBV7-2 and TRBJ2-1, the CDR3 gives the full variable domain: GAGVSQSPSNKVTEKGKDVELRCDPISGHTALYWYRQSLGQGLEFLIYFQGNSAPDKSGLPSDRFSAERTGGSVSTLTIQRTQQEDSAVYLCASSFKSGAYNEQFFGPGTRLTVL.

About this clone: A read error may produce the germline difference seen at one junction end. The V gene is TRBV4-1, the J gene TRBJ2-7; weak D call: TRBD2 (5 bases). The germline CDR1 and CDR2 sequences are MGHRA and YSYEKL. There are 13 residues in the CDR3. In nucleotides, the CDR3 is TGCGCCAGCAGCCAAGATGAGACGAGGGCCATGGACTTC. Protein product: CASSQDETRAMDF.

The chain joins TRBV20-1 to TRBJ1-1; 7 bases are shared with TRBD1. Germline trimming cut 3 bases from V and 4 bases from J; bases unmatched to any gene: 5. The CDR3 has 13 amino acids. Per germline, CDR1 DFQATT and CDR2 SNEGSKA (reference sequence). The CDR3 region is CSASYRGLTEAFF. The CDR3, as DNA: TGCAGTGCTAGTTACAGGGGCCTCACTGAAGCTTTCTTT.

The V gene is TRBV5-5, the J gene TRBJ1-2, with 7 bases lining up with TRBD1. The CDR3 runs to 14 residues. The V segment lost 5 bases and the J segment 2 bases; nucleotides outside the gene matches: 6. CDR1 SGHKS and CDR2 YYEKEE come from the germline V gene (reference sequence). The CDR3 coding sequence is TGTGCCAGCAGTCTTACACAGGGGAACTATGGCTACACCTTC. Protein sequence: CASSLTQGNYGYTF.

This clone was counted a few times. CDR3: CASSLPVLAGDEQFF. As DNA, the CDR3 is TGCGCCAGCAGCTTACCGGTGCTAGCGGGGGATGAGCAGTTCTTC. The rearrangement joins TRBV5-1 to TRBJ2-1; 10 positions agree with TRBD2. The CDR3 is made up of 15 amino acids. Germline lookup yields CDR1 SGHRS and CDR2 YFSETQ. Trimming at V came to 2 bases and at J to 8 bases, leaving 7 bases not matched to a gene. The full variable domain, rest sourced from reference TRBV5-1 and TRBJ2-1, is KAGVTQTPRYLIKTRGQQVTLSCSPISGHRSVSWYQQTPGQGLQFLFEYFSETQRNKGNFPGRFSGRQFSNSRSEMNVSTLELGDSALYLCASSLPVLAGDEQFFGPGTRLTVL.

The chain employs TRBV5-8 and TRBJ1-5; no definite D call. The CDR3 sequence is 16 residues long. V was cut by 4 bases and J by 2 bases, with 16 bases left in between. Germline values: CDR1 SGHTS, CDR2 YDEGEE. CDR3 region: CASSLPRDFGNQPQHF. The CDR3 coding sequence is TGTGCCAGCAGCCTACCTCGCGATTTTGGCAATCAGCCCCAGCATTTT.

Written as DNA, the CDR3 is TGTGCCAGTAGTATAGGGGGACAGGGGATCTATGGCTACACCTTC. Protein product: CASSIGGQGIYGYTF. V gene TRBV19 combines with J gene TRBJ1-2, with 10 bases aligning to TRBD1. Germline V gene data show CDR1 as LNHDA and CDR2 as SQIVND (reference sequence). This CDR3 is 15 amino acids long. V gave up 1 base and J gave up 4 bases; unmatched junction bases: 3.

The chain links TRBV5-1 to TRBJ2-5; 8 nucleotides align to TRBD1. V gave up 1 base and J gave up 5 bases; unmatched junction bases: 7. CDR3 length: 15 amino acids. Germline V gene sequence: CDR1 SGHRS, CDR2 YFSETQ. The DNA for the CDR3 is TGCGCCAGCAGCTTGTCCCAGGGGGCGAGGGAGACCCAGTACTTC. The encoded protein is CASSLSQGARETQYF. Full variable domain (outside the CDR3, taken from reference TRBV5-1 and TRBJ2-5): KAGVTQTPRYLIKTRGQQVTLSCSPISGHRSVSWYQQTPGQGLQFLFEYFSETQRNKGNFPGRFSGRQFSNSRSEMNVSTLELGDSALYLCASSLSQGARETQYFGPGTRLLVL.

The V and J genes are TRBV9 and TRBJ2-2; TRBD2 aligns across 10 bases. V was pared by 2 bases and J by 8 bases, with 9 bases of the junction left unmatched. This CDR3 region has 16 residues. Germline loops: CDR1 SGDLS, CDR2 YYNGEE. CDR3 nucleotides: TGTGCCAGCAGCGTCGGACTAGCGGTCACAGCTGGGGAGCTGTTTTTT. It codes for CASSVGLAVTAGELFF. Supplemented by reference TRBV9 and TRBJ2-2, the full variable domain reads DSGVTQTPKHLITATGQRVTLRCSPRSGDLSVYWYQQSLDQGLQFLIQYYNGEERAKGNILERFSAQQFPDLHSELNLSSLELGDSALYFCASSVGLAVTAGELFFGEGSRLTVL.

This clone has just one count. The CDR3 DNA follows: TGTGCCAGCAGGGAGATTAGTGGAAAACTGTTTTTT. It codes for CASREISGKLFF. This chain joins TRBV12-3 or TRBV12-4 and TRBJ1-4; no reliable D call. The V end was cut by 6 bases, the J end by 10 bases, with 12 bases between. CDR3 size: 12 residues.